Following are 9 T cell receptor beta chains from one sample sequenced in a study of chemoradiotherapy in HPV16-positive cancers. Here immunoSEQ multiplex PCR was the method, and the copy in TCRdb shows in-frame clones only, minus some. Of about 2,700 clones in the sample, 77% are singletons; the top ten hold about 5.9%. Sequenced here: tumor tissue, sampled from a patient who underwent chemoradiotherapy. Every receptor here comes from a human donor with HPV-associated anogenital cancer.

This clone was detected once. This sequence joins TRBV18 and TRBJ1-1; D is uncertain. The V end lost 3 bases, the J end lost 1 base, and 18 bases lay between the germline ends. The CDR3 is made up of 17 amino acids. Looked up from germline, CDR1 is KGHSH and CDR2 is LQKENI. As DNA, the CDR3 is TGTGCCAGCTCACCGAGGAGGACGATAGGCGGGAACACTGAAGCTTTCTTT. This sequence encodes CASSPRRTIGGNTEAFF.

This chain connects TRBV25-1 to TRBJ2-3; the D gene is possibly TRBD2 (6 bases). V was pared by 3 bases and J by 0 bases, with 19 bases between. Germline CDR1 and CDR2: MGHDK and SYGVNS. This CDR3 has 18 residues. The CDR3 region is CASSELPRGRRSTDTQYF. The CDR3, as DNA: TGTGCCAGCAGTGAGTTACCCCGGGGGAGACGGAGCACAGATACGCAGTATTTT.

The gene calls are TRBV12-5 and TRBJ1-1, with 7 bases aligning to TRBD1. The CDR3 loop spans 12 amino acids. Losses at the gene ends were 1 base for V and 7 bases for J; bases not matched to a gene: 0. Germline V gene data show CDR1 as LGHNT and CDR2 as FRNRAP. The CDR3: CASGLGQGEAFF. CDR3 nucleotide sequence: TGTGCTAGTGGTTTGGGACAGGGTGAAGCTTTCTTT.

The V gene is TRBV5-1, the J gene TRBJ2-3; possibly TRBD2 for D (6 bases). There are 15 residues in the CDR3. Germline CDR1 and CDR2: SGHRS and YFSETQ. With 4 bases removed from V and 0 bases from J, the gap between germline ends came to 12 bases. This CDR3 reads CASSPGGVSTDTQYF. CDR3 nucleotides: TGCGCCAGCAGCCCCGGAGGGGTAAGCACAGATACGCAGTATTTT. Supplemented by reference TRBV5-1 and TRBJ2-3, the full variable domain reads KAGVTQTPRYLIKTRGQQVTLSCSPISGHRSVSWYQQTPGQGLQFLFEYFSETQRNKGNFPGRFSGRQFSNSRSEMNVSTLELGDSALYLCASSPGGVSTDTQYFGPGTRLTVL.

The rearrangement uses TRBV5-4 and TRBJ2-3, with 12 bases matching TRBD2. With 4 bases clipped from V and 6 bases from J, the junction kept 9 bases outside the gene matches. The CDR3 runs to 16 residues. Germline CDR1 and CDR2: SGHNT and YYREEE (reference sequence). For the CDR3, the DNA is TGTGCCAGCAGCAACGGACTAGCGGGGTCCCCCGATACGCAGTATTTT. It translates to CASSNGLAGSPDTQYF.

The chain combines TRBV7-2 with TRBJ2-5; weak D call: TRBD1 (6 bases). The CDR3 contains 14 residues. V was clipped by 0 bases and J by 5 bases, with 10 bases between them. Germline V gives CDR1 SGHTA, CDR2 FQGNSA. The CDR3 loop is CASSLARGAETQYF. CDR3 DNA: TGTGCCAGCAGCTTAGCCAGGGGAGCGGAGACCCAGTACTTC.

The rearrangement uses TRBV29-1 and TRBJ1-3, with TRBD1 as a possible D gene (5 bases). The CDR3 loop spans 15 amino acids. In germline, CDR1 is SQVTM, CDR2 ANQGSEA. The V end lost 7 bases, the J end lost 3 bases, and 19 bases lay between the germline ends. The CDR3 DNA reads as TGCAGCGCCCAAGAGGCAGGGCGGATTGGAAACACCATATATTTT. As protein: CSAQEAGRIGNTIYF.

V usage is TRBV7-2 and J usage is TRBJ2-5; 7 bases match TRBD1. The V gene's germline CDR1 is SGHTA and CDR2 FQGNSA. The CDR3 is 16 amino acids. V gave up 1 base and J gave up 5 bases; unmatched junction bases: 10. The CDR3 DNA is TGTGCCAGCAGCTTAGTGTTCAGGACAGGCGGGGAGACCCAGTACTTC. Translating it yields CASSLVFRTGGETQYF.

This clone was counted once. The chain joins TRBV7-9 to TRBJ2-1; 11 bases agree with TRBD2. The CDR3 length is 16 residues. CDR1 and CDR2 (germline): SEHNR, FQNEAQ (reference sequence). The V and J ends lost 1 base and 7 bases, in that order; junction bases with no gene match: 6. The CDR3 protein is CASSLGGSGRVNEQFF. Written as DNA, the CDR3 is TGTGCCAGCAGCTTAGGTGGTAGCGGGAGGGTAAATGAGCAGTTCTTC. Full variable domain (remainder filled in from reference TRBV7-9 and TRBJ2-1): DTGVSQNPRHKITKRGQNVTFRCDPISEHNRLYWYRQTLGQGPEFLTYFQNEAQLEKSRLLSDRFSAERPKGSFSTLEIQRTEQGDSAMYLCASSLGGSGRVNEQFFGPGTRLTVL.